This TCR beta chain was observed in a study of shared clonotypes between healthy human individuals. The study's findings and limits: Rarefaction exposed incomplete sorted-subset sequencing despite large depth. Richness estimates generally favored naive over memory subsets.

Regarding this clone: Its antigen is not identified.

This CDR3 has 13 residues. Germline assignment: CDR1 SNHLY and CDR2 FYNNEI. V gave up 3 bases and J gave up 5 bases, with 11 bases separating them. Produced via immunoSEQ multiplex PCR; TCRdb's table is partial and in-frame only. The profile shows a few million clones, more than 85% of them singletons. What was sequenced was naive CD4+ T cells from PBMCs. Subset meaning: CD45RA+ positively selected. This TCR derives from a man younger than 35 in good health. Some clones in this sample may be carry-over from other donors' samples. The genes are TRBV2 and TRBJ2-7; D is possibly TRBD2 (5 bases). CDR3 sequence reads: CASSEGLADEQYF. The CDR3 DNA reads as TGTGCCAGCAGTGAGGGCCTAGCCGACGAGCAGTACTTC.